Presented here are 11 T cell receptor beta chains from one specimen sequenced in a study of blood T cell repertoires in COVID-19. Sequencing was performed with immunoSEQ multiplex PCR; in TCRdb, only in-frame clones are kept and a portion is missing. Of about 35,000 clones listed, approximately 78% are singletons. The specimen sequenced was peripheral blood. These receptors all come from a human donor in a cohort sampled during active or convalescent COVID-19. The donor label of this sample is uncertain.

The CDR3 here is CASSQGGQVNIQYF. CDR3 bases: TGTGCCAGCAGCCAGGGGGGACAGGTAAACATTCAGTACTTC. The V and J genes are TRBV4-2 and TRBJ2-4; 8 bases are a match to TRBD1. The length of the CDR3 is 14 residues. Germline V gene data show CDR1 as LGHNA and CDR2 as YNFKEQ. With V trimmed by 3 bases and J by 6 bases, 4 bases remained unmatched.

This chain joins TRBV30 and TRBJ1-6; D is perhaps TRBD1 (5 bases). V dropped 2 bases and J dropped 4 bases, with 15 bases sitting between them. Germline loops: CDR1 GTSNPN, CDR2 SVGIG (reference sequence). The CDR3 length is 16 residues. CDR3: CAWSPLGGMYNSPLHF. CDR3 in DNA: TGTGCCTGGAGTCCTCTCGGGGGAATGTATAATTCACCCCTCCACTTT.

The chain joins TRBV19 to TRBJ2-7; 10 bases are shared with TRBD1. The CDR3 has 14 residues. The V gene end was trimmed by 5 bases and the J gene end by 5 bases; junction bases not matched to a gene: 6. Germline values: CDR1 LNHDA, CDR2 SQIVND (reference sequence). The chain's CDR3 is CASSSRQGAHEQYF. The CDR3 DNA sequence: TGTGCCAGTAGTTCCCGACAGGGGGCCCACGAGCAGTACTTC.

This clone was observed a single time. The chain joins TRBV29-1 to TRBJ1-3; the D gene is possibly TRBD1 (6 bases). Germline CDR1 SQVTM, CDR2 ANQGSEA. V dropped 4 bases and J dropped 0 bases, with 7 bases sitting between them. The CDR3 is 13 amino acids. The CDR3, as DNA: TGCAGCGTTGTCAGGGGCTCTGGAAACACCATATATTTT. Amino acids: CSVVRGSGNTIYF.

The chain links TRBV9 to TRBJ2-3, with a possible D match to TRBD1 (5 bases). Per germline, CDR1 SGDLS and CDR2 YYNGEE. The V and J ends lost 0 bases and 3 bases respectively, with 11 bases between them. The CDR3 sequence is 15 residues long. The CDR3 DNA is TGTGCCAGCAGCGTAGGGCAGGGATATACAGATACGCAGTATTTT. Translating gives CASSVGQGYTDTQYF. Filled out from reference TRBV9 and TRBJ2-3, the complete variable domain reads DSGVTQTPKHLITATGQRVTLRCSPRSGDLSVYWYQQSLDQGLQFLIQYYNGEERAKGNILERFSAQQFPDLHSELNLSSLELGDSALYFCASSVGQGYTDTQYFGPGTRLTVL.

The chain carries TRBV28 and TRBJ1-4, with unresolved D. The germline V gene has CDR1 MDHEN and CDR2 SYDVKM. V was clipped by 10 bases and J by 11 bases, with 11 bases between them. The CDR3 length is 10 residues. The CDR3 DNA reads as TGTGCCACCATGAACAGTAAACTGTTTTTT. Translation gives CATMNSKLFF.

This clone was seen a single time. J is TRBJ2-1 and V is TRBV9, with TRBD2 identical over 12 bases. CDR1 SGDLS and CDR2 YYNGEE come from the germline V gene. There are 16 residues in the CDR3. Losses at the gene ends were 3 bases for V and 8 bases for J; bases not matched to a gene: 9. The CDR3 DNA reads as TGTGCCAGCAGCGGGCGCAGCCTAGCGGGAGGGCATGAGCAGTTCTTC. It specifies CASSGRSLAGGHEQFF.

The chain recombines TRBV7-2 with TRBJ2-5; 8 bases align to TRBD1. Germline CDR1 reads SGHTA; CDR2 reads FQGNSA. The CDR3 is 13 amino acids. V dropped 5 bases and J dropped 6; count of bases not matched to a gene: 5. DNA of the CDR3: TGTGCCAGCAGCACGGACAGGGTGAAGACCCAGTACTTC. Protein sequence: CASSTDRVKTQYF. Full variable domain (missing parts from reference TRBV7-2 and TRBJ2-5): GAGVSQSPSNKVTEKGKDVELRCDPISGHTALYWYRQSLGQGLEFLIYFQGNSAPDKSGLPSDRFSAERTGGSVSTLTIQRTQQEDSAVYLCASSTDRVKTQYFGPGTRLLVL.

This clone was seen a few times. V usage is TRBV5-5 and J usage is TRBJ1-2; D is ambiguous. Germline assignment: CDR1 SGHKS and CDR2 YYEKEE (reference sequence). CDR3 length: 14 residues. Trimming cost V 0 bases and J 4 bases, with 10 bases left between them. The CDR3 here is CASSLGAGGYGYTF. CDR3 nucleotides: TGTGCCAGCAGCTTGGGAGCAGGAGGCTATGGCTACACCTTC.

This chain links TRBV19 with TRBJ1-1; no firm D call. V lost 5 bases and J 10 bases, leaving 11 bases between the germline ends. Germline assignment: CDR1 LNHDA and CDR2 SQIVND (reference sequence). The CDR3 is made up of 11 amino acids. The CDR3 here is CASSLQDIAFF. The DNA for the CDR3 is TGTGCCAGTAGTTTGCAGGATATAGCTTTCTTT.

This clone was observed a single time. The CDR3 protein is CASSGGPLPGELFF. CDR3 coding DNA: TGTGCCAGCTCAGGGGGCCCCCTCCCCGGGGAGCTGTTTTTT. The V call is TRBV6-5, the J call TRBJ2-2, with 8 bases aligning to TRBD1. Germline CDR1 reads MNHEY; CDR2 reads SVGAGI. J was trimmed by 6 bases and V by 8 bases; bases with no gene match: 8. CDR3 length: 14 residues.